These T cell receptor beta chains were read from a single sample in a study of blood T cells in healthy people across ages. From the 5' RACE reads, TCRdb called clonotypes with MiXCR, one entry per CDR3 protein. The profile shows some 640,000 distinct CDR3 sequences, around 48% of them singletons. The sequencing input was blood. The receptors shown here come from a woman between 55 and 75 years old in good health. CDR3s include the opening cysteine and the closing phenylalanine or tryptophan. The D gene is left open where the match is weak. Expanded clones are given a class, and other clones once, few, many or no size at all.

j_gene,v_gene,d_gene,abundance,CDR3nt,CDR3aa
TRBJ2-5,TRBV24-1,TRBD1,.,TGTGCCACCAGTGAACCGAGACCGGGACAGCAAGAGACCCAGTACTTC,CATSEPRPGQQETQYF
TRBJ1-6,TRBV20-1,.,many,TGCAGTGCTACCCCCTCGGGACTATATAATTCACCCCTCCACTTT,CSATPSGLYNSPLHF
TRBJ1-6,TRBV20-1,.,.,TGCAGTGCTAGCCCGGGCCTGGGAAATTCACCCCTCCACTTT,CSASPGLGNSPLHF
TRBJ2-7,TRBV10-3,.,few,TGTGCCATCAGTGCTGCGGGTCCCGATCTCTACGAGCAGTACTTC,CAISAAGPDLYEQYF
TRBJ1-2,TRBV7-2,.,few,TGTGCCAGCAGCTTACAAGACCATGGCTACACCTTC,CASSLQDHGYTF
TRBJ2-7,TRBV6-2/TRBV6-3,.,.,TGTGCCAGCATCTCCGGGGGAGTCTACGAGCAGTACTTC,CASISGGVYEQYF
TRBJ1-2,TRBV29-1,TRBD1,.,TGCAGCGTTGGGGGAGGGGGCGAACTCTACACCTTC,CSVGGGGELYTF
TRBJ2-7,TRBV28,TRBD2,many,TGTGCCAGCAGTTTCGGGCGGGGACTAGCGGGCTACGAGCAGTACTTC,CASSFGRGLAGYEQYF
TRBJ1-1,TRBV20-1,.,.,TGCAGTACACAGGGAGTAAACACTGAAGCTTTCTTT,CSTQGVNTEAFF
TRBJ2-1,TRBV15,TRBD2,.,TGTGCCACCAGCAGGCGTCTAGCGGGAGGGAACAATGAGCAGTTCTTC,CATSRRLAGGNNEQFF
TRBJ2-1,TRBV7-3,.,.,TGTGCCAGCAGCGTAATTGGTGAGAGAGAGCAGTTCTTC,CASSVIGEREQFF
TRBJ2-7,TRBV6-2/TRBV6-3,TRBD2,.,TGTGCCAGCAAACTAGCGGGAGTGGGTGAGCAGTACTTC,CASKLAGVGEQYF
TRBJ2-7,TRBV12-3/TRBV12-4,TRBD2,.,TGTGCCAGCAGTTCAGCGGGAGGCGCTAACTACGAGCAGTACTTC,CASSSAGGANYEQYF
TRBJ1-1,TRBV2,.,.,TGTGCCAGCAGTTTCGACAGCATAATGAACACTGAAGCTTTCTTT,CASSFDSIMNTEAFF
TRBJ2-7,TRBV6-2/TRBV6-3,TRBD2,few,TGTGCCAGCAGTTACAGGGGCCTAGCGGTCTACGAGCAGTACTTC,CASSYRGLAVYEQYF
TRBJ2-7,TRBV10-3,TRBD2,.,TGTGCCATCAGTAGGACTAGCGGGAGGGTCGACGAGCAGTACTTC,CAISRTSGRVDEQYF
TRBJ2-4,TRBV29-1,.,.,TGCAGCGCCCTGGGAGGCTACAAGCAGTACTTC,CSALGGYKQYF
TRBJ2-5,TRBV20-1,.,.,TGCAGTGCAACTAGGGACGGTGGAGGGCTAGAGACCCAGTACTTC,CSATRDGGGLETQYF
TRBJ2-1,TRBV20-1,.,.,TGCAGTGCTAGAGCCCGGACTAAGTACAATGAGCAGTTCTTC,CSARARTKYNEQFF
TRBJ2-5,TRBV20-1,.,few,TGCAGTGCGATCAACAGGGAGGAGACCCAGTACTTC,CSAINREETQYF
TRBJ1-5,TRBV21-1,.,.,TGTGCCTGCAGCCTCCCAGGGGGCCAATCCTTCAATCAGCCCCAGCATTTT,CACSLPGGQSFNQPQHF
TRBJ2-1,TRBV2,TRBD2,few,TGTGCCAGCACAACTAGCGGGAGTGTCAATGAGCAGTTCTTC,CASTTSGSVNEQFF
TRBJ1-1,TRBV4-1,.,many,TGCGCCAGCAGCCATCCAGTGATCGGCACTGAAGCTTTCTTT,CASSHPVIGTEAFF
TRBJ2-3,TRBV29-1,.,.,TGCAGCGTTCGGGCTAGAGGGGTCCCAGATACGCAGTATTTT,CSVRARGVPDTQYF
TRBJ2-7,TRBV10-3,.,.,TGTGCCACTCGGGAGACGGGCTACGAGCAGTACTTC,CATRETGYEQYF
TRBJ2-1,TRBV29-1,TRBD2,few,TGCAGCGTTTTCGGACTAGCGGAAGGGGGGACCTACAATGAGCAGTTCTTC,CSVFGLAEGGTYNEQFF
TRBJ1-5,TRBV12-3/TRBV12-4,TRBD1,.,TGTGCCAGCAGTCCGACAGGGGGTAGCAATCAGCCCCAGCATTTT,CASSPTGGSNQPQHF
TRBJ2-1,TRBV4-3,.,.,TGCGCCAGCAGCGTCTCTAGCGTATCCTACAATGAGCAGTTCTTC,CASSVSSVSYNEQFF
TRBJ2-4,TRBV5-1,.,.,TGCGCCAGCAGCGCCTCGACAGGCCCCTACGGGCAGTACTTC,CASSASTGPYGQYF
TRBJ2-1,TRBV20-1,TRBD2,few,TGCAGTGCTAGACGGTGGGGCGGGAGGGTCGATGAGCAGTTCTTC,CSARRWGGRVDEQFF
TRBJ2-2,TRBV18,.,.,TGTGCCAGCTCACCACCCCTGGGGACACCGAACACCGGGGAGCTGTTTTTT,CASSPPLGTPNTGELFF
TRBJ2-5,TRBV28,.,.,TGTGCCACTCGACAGGTCTCGGAGACCCAGTACTTC,CATRQVSETQYF
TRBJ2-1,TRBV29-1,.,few,TGCAGCGTTGATAAAAGAAGCTCCTACAATGAGCAGTTCTTC,CSVDKRSSYNEQFF
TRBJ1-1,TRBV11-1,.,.,TGTGCCAGCAGCTTCGGGGACGGGAGCACTGAAGCTTTCTTT,CASSFGDGSTEAFF
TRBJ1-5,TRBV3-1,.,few,TGTGCCAGCAGCCAAGCGGCGGACAACCATAGCAATCAGCCCCAGCATTTT,CASSQAADNHSNQPQHF
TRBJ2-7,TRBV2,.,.,TGTGCCAGCAGTGAAGTTTTCGAGCAGTACTTC,CASSEVFEQYF
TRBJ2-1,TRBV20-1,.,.,TGCAGTGCTAGAGATTTGGGGTACCAGTCCTACAATGAGCAGTTCTTC,CSARDLGYQSYNEQFF
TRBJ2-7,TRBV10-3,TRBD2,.,TGTGCCATCACCGGGACTAGCGGGGGTTACAATGAGCAGTACTTC,CAITGTSGGYNEQYF
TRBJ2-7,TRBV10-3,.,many,TGTGCCCTCTCGGGTAATCGGCTCGAGCAGTACTTC,CALSGNRLEQYF
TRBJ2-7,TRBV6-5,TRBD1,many,TGTGCCAGCAGTTACAGTGCAGGGGGCGGGTACGAGCAGTACTTC,CASSYSAGGGYEQYF
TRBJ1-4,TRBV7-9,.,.,TGTGCCAGCAACGACTTACGGGGTAATGAAAAACTGTTTTTT,CASNDLRGNEKLFF
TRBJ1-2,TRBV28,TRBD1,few,TGTGCCAGCAGTTTATTCCTCGGACAGGCTAACTATGGCTACACCTTC,CASSLFLGQANYGYTF
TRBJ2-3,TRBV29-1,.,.,TGCAGCGTTGGGGTCCCGACGAGGGATACGCAGTATTTT,CSVGVPTRDTQYF
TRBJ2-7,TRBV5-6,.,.,TGTGCCAGCAGCCCAGGTCCAGGGACCTACGAGCAGTACTTC,CASSPGPGTYEQYF
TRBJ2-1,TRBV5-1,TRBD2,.,TGCGCCAGCAGCTTGCTGGTAGCGGGAGCCTACAATGAGCAGTTCTTC,CASSLLVAGAYNEQFF
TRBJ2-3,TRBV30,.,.,TGTGCCTGGAGTGGGTCCAGCACAGATACGCAGTATTTT,CAWSGSSTDTQYF
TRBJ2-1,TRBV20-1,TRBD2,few,TGCAGTGCTGACGAACTAGCGGGAGGTGGAAATGAGCAGTTCTTC,CSADELAGGGNEQFF